Each of the 2 T cell receptor beta chains below was sequenced from the same sample in a study of technical replicates of blood from a few donors. This table comes from immunoSEQ multiplex PCR, and its TCRdb copy is limited to in-frame clones, with some not included. The top ten clones hold around 3.9% of a sample with tens of thousands of clones, more than 80% of them seen once. What was sequenced was PBMCs. The receptor source for this set is a human donor in good health. Some clones in this sample may be carry-over from other donors' samples.

The chain joins TRBV19 to TRBJ1-4; possibly TRBD1 for D (5 bases). CDR3 size: 14 residues. The germline V gene has CDR1 LNHDA and CDR2 SQIVND (reference sequence). The germline V and J ends were trimmed by 3 bases and 6 bases, with 11 bases remaining between them. As DNA, the CDR3 is TGTGCCAGTAGTATTGGCAGGGAATATGAAAAACTGTTTTTT. The encoded protein is CASSIGREYEKLFF.

V and J are TRBV5-1 and TRBJ2-1, with TRBD2 matching over 8 bases. Looked up from germline, CDR1 is SGHRS and CDR2 is YFSETQ. V trimming: 4 bases; J trimming: 7 bases; junction bases outside the gene matches: 13. The CDR3 is 16 amino acids. CDR3 residues: CASSQRSGGGGNEQFF. CDR3 nucleotides: TGCGCCAGCAGCCAAAGATCGGGGGGCGGGGGGAATGAGCAGTTCTTC.